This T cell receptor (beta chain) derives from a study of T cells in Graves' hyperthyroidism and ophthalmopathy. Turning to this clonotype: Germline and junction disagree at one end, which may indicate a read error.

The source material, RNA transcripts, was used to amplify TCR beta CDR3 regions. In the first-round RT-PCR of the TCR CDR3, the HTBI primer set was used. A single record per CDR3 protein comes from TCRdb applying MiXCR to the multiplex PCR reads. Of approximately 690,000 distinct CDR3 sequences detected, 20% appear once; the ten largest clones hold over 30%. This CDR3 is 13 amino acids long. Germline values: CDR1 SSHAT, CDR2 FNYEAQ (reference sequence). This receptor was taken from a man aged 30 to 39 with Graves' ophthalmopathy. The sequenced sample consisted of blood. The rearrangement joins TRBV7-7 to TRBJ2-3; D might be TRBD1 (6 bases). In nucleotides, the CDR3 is TGTGCTAGCACCAGGGGAGCCCGGGATACGCAGTATTTT. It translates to CASTRGARDTQYF.